A selection of T cell receptor beta chains follows, all from one sample in a study of T-cell reconstitution after alpha-beta-depleted transplantation in children. TCRdb redid the calling of the PCR reads with MiXCR, one entry per CDR3 protein. The repertoire holds around 700,000 distinct CDR3 sequences, with around 13% as singletons. Material: PBMCs, obtained before TCRalphabeta/CD19-depleted stem cell transplant. All receptors derive from a girl aged 2 to 9 with congenital amegakaryocytic thrombocytopenia, due to receive a stem cell transplant. The conserved cysteine and the conserved F or W are not part of the CDR3 here.

j_call v_call cdr3_aa
TRBJ2-1 TRBV12-3/TRBV12-4 ASSGDRDNYNEQF
TRBJ1-5 TRBV20-1 SATWVANGRNQPQH
TRBJ2-3 TRBV20-1 SAMRDYADTDTQY
TRBJ2-2 TRBV5-1 ASSPALTSTDTGELF
TRBJ1-4 TRBV12-3/TRBV12-4 ASSFSPINEKLF
TRBJ2-2 TRBV28 ASRTGGELF
TRBJ2-2 TRBV29-1 SVEQNTGELF
TRBJ2-3 TRBV7-2 ASSSLQNPDTQY
TRBJ1-1 TRBV9 ASSPGSYFANTEAF
TRBJ2-7 TRBV27 ASSLPTFGTGGRVVSEQY
TRBJ2-1 TRBV28 ASSQAAVINNEQF
TRBJ1-1 TRBV6-5 ASSYGPGGDTEAF
TRBJ2-5 TRBV25-1 ASTNRKETQETQY
TRBJ2-7 TRBV9 ASSVDMLAGSGIYEQY
TRBJ2-1 TRBV5-6 ASSRRAYDSEQF
TRBJ2-7 TRBV4-1 ASRLRTDHYEQY
TRBJ2-7 TRBV7-9 ASSLGVLAGSYEQY
TRBJ2-7 TRBV27 ASSLGGPPYEQY
TRBJ1-5 TRBV6-1 ASSEYSPYSNQPQH
TRBJ2-2 TRBV20-1 SASRAGKQTGELF
TRBJ2-1 TRBV20-1 SARYFTGDGTSGKREQF
TRBJ2-5 TRBV5-1 ASSLDPRTETQY
TRBJ2-7 TRBV20-1 SARDEGSGQYEQY
TRBJ2-1 TRBV5-6 ASSLRWGSSYNEQF
TRBJ2-1 TRBV20-1 SARRLAEINEQF
TRBJ1-2 TRBV12-3/TRBV12-4 ASSLWWYGYT
TRBJ2-1 TRBV12-3/TRBV12-4 ASSFVPREQF
TRBJ2-1 TRBV15 ATSSQYLGGANEQF
TRBJ2-1 TRBV27 ASTPLFGNNEQF
TRBJ2-3 TRBV5-1 ASGFTDTQY
TRBJ2-1 TRBV9 ASSVATSYNEQF
TRBJ1-2 TRBV20-1 SARDLGQSRTGGYT
TRBJ1-6 TRBV15 ATSPDLLSPLH
TRBJ2-2 TRBV4-2 ASLYGATGELF
TRBJ2-1 TRBV3-1 ASSQLFGEQF
TRBJ2-5 TRBV7-3 ASSLEGAGETQY
TRBJ2-5 TRBV6-5 ASSYSGQGSRAQY
TRBJ2-3 TRBV10-3 ASRNLLGTDTQY
TRBJ2-6 TRBV10-3 AISDYRLSGANVLT
TRBJ2-3 TRBV28 ASSSRHADTQY
TRBJ1-1 TRBV28 ASSPPEGQGHTEAF
TRBJ2-5 TRBV20-1 STPNDYQETQY
TRBJ2-5 TRBV28 ASSLTGQGLRETQY
TRBJ2-3 TRBV5-1 ASSLSPHTDTQY
TRBJ2-1 TRBV28 ASNILAGRSEQF
TRBJ2-2 TRBV20-1 SAREREGAGELF
TRBJ1-1 TRBV12-3/TRBV12-4 ASLSTEAF
TRBJ2-5 TRBV7-2 ASRDGGHGGQETQY
TRBJ2-7 TRBV20-1 SARDRGQGDYEQY
TRBJ2-7 TRBV5-1 ASSPGTSRNYEQY
TRBJ2-6 TRBV5-1 ASSISGGRSGANVLT
TRBJ1-2 TRBV20-1 SARGGRGYGYT